Presented here are 8 T cell receptor beta chains from one specimen sequenced in a study of T-cell reconstitution after alpha-beta-depleted transplantation in children. This sample's TCRbeta library carried unique molecular identifier barcodes. Each CDR3 protein gets one entry after TCRdb re-called the PCR reads with MiXCR. The sample yields 400,000 to 550,000 distinct CDR3 sequences, more than 9% seen once. This sample comprised PBMCs, obtained before TCRalphabeta/CD19-depleted stem cell transplant. The receptors were sampled from a child aged 2 to 15 with inherited bone marrow failure, due to receive a stem cell transplant.

At least ten counts were recorded for this clonotype. The chain links TRBV20-1 to TRBJ2-3, with D perhaps being TRBD1 or TRBD2 (5 bases each). The CDR3 is 20 amino acids. CDR1 and CDR2 (germline): DFQATT, SNEGSKA (reference sequence). Trimming pared 0 bases from V and 2 bases from J, leaving 27 bases between. The CDR3 is CSARDPPSAQTGTITDTQYF. CDR3 bases: TGCAGTGCTAGAGATCCCCCCAGCGCCCAGACCGGGACCATCACAGATACGCAGTATTTT.

This clonotype has more than one count but fewer than ten. The chain is built from TRBV30 and TRBJ2-1, with D perhaps TRBD2 (5 bases). The CDR3 length is 11 residues. Looked up from germline, CDR1 is GTSNPN and CDR2 is SVGIG (reference sequence). Trimming took 0 bases from V and 14 from J, leaving 11 bases between them. The CDR3 spells CAWSVSVREFF. CDR3 coding DNA: TGTGCCTGGAGTGTGTCCGTGAGGGAGTTCTTC.

The rearrangement uses TRBV3-1 and TRBJ1-5; no clear D. The CDR3 loop spans 14 amino acids. CDR1 and CDR2 (germline): LGHDT, YNNKEL (reference sequence). V gave up 4 bases and J gave up 3 bases, with 10 bases separating them. CDR3 amino acids: CASSPFQPNQPQHF. CDR3 coding DNA: TGTGCCAGCAGCCCCTTCCAGCCCAATCAGCCCCAGCATTTT.

V is TRBV15 and J is TRBJ2-6; D is unresolved. The germline gives CDR1 LNHNV, CDR2 YYDKDF (reference sequence). CDR3 length: 15 residues. V gave up 1 base and J gave up 3 bases, with 7 bases separating them. The CDR3 DNA sequence: TGTGCCACCAGCAGAGTTGCCAGTGGGGCCAACGTCCTGACTTTC. Residues: CATSRVASGANVLTF.

Remarks on this clonotype: It may be a read error: a sequence one base away is much more abundant. The V and J genes are TRBV10-2 and TRBJ2-1, with D perhaps assigned TRBD1 or TRBD2 (5 bases each). Germline-derived CDR1 and CDR2 are WSHSY and SAAADI. The CDR3 is 16 amino acids. CDR3 in DNA: TGCGCCAGCACTGAGGCCCCGGGACCGGTCAAAATAGAGCAGTTCTTC. It yields the protein CASTEAPGPVKIEQFF.

In its sample, this clonotype was seen a few times. The chain uses TRBV14 and TRBJ2-1; TRBD2 matches at 14 bases. CDR1 is SGHDN and CDR2 is FVKESK in the germline V gene. This CDR3 is 21 amino acids long. The junction had 11 bases not matched to a gene; V was cut back by 0 bases and J by 1 base. This chain's CDR3 is CASSQELSQTSGRGSYNEQFF. The CDR3 nucleotides read TGTGCCAGCAGCCAAGAGTTAAGTCAGACTAGCGGGAGGGGATCCTACAATGAGCAGTTCTTC.

This clonotype was recorded at least ten times. This sequence joins TRBV12-3 or TRBV12-4 and TRBJ1-5; D unclear. The length of the CDR3 is 11 residues. The germline V and J ends were trimmed by 1 base and 5 bases, with 0 bases remaining between them. CDR3 DNA: TGTGCCAGCAGTTTAGATCAGCCCCAGCATTTT. Residues: CASSLDQPQHF.

The table lists this clonotype with many counts. CDR3 nucleotides: TGTGCCAGTAGTATAGATCGTCCGTTCAATGAGCAGTTCTTC. It encodes CASSIDRPFNEQFF. The V gene is TRBV19, the J gene TRBJ2-1; D is unresolved. The CDR3 runs to 14 residues. The germline gives CDR1 LNHDA, CDR2 SQIVND (reference sequence). The ends were cut back, 0 bases at V and 6 bases at J, with 9 bases in the middle.